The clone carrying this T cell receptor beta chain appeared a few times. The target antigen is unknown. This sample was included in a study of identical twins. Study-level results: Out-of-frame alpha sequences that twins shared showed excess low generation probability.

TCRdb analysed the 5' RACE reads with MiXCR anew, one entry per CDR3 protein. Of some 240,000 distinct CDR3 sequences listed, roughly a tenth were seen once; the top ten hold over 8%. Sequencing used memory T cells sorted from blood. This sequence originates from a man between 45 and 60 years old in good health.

The CDR3 protein is CASSYSRRSGRPRSYEQYF. In nucleotides, the CDR3 is TGTGCCAGCAGTTACTCGAGACGAAGCGGGAGGCCAAGATCCTACGAGCAGTACTTC. The chain links TRBV6-2 or TRBV6-3 to TRBJ2-7, with TRBD2 matching 9 bases. V was pared by 0 bases and J by 1 base, with 13 bases of the junction left unmatched. The CDR3 is 19 amino acids. Germline lookup yields CDR1 MNHEY and CDR2 SVGEGT.